A single sample is the source of the 7 T cell receptor beta chains below, sequenced in a study of Ad26.COV2.S vaccination and SARS-CoV-2 variants. Treatment in this sample: roughly 18 received Ad26.COV2.S at low or high dose, single or two shots; a few received placebo; per-sample allocation not given. Material that was analyzed had been drawn on day 63 after the first vaccine or placebo injection. This table comes from immunoSEQ multiplex PCR, and its TCRdb copy is limited to in-frame clones, with some not included. The data contain hundreds of thousands of clones, approximately 85% of them singletons. Sequenced here: peripheral blood, sampled in a trial of Ad26.COV2.S vaccine versus placebo. The receptors were gathered from a person between 18 and 59 years old who received the Ad26.COV2.S COVID-19 vaccine or a placebo.

The chain employs TRBV7-2 and TRBJ2-1, with 10 bases fitting TRBD2. Germline assignment: CDR1 SGHTA and CDR2 FQGNSA. CDR3 size: 15 residues. The ends lost 1 base at V and 5 bases at J; junction bases unmatched: 2. CDR3 sequence (DNA): TGTGCCAGCAGCTTAGTTAGCGGGAGGAACAATGAGCAGTTCTTC. Translated, it gives CASSLVSGRNNEQFF.

The chain couples TRBV7-2 to TRBJ2-7; D might be TRBD1 (5 bases). V gave up 4 bases and J gave up 6 bases, with 16 bases separating them. Germline V CDR1 and CDR2: SGHTA, FQGNSA. The CDR3 spans 14 residues. CDR3 loop: CASSSPPRGFEQYF. The CDR3 coding sequence is TGTGCCAGCAGCTCCCCCCCAAGGGGATTCGAGCAGTACTTC.

This chain connects TRBV2 to TRBJ1-2; D might be TRBD1 (6 bases). Trimming cost V 2 bases and J 4 bases, with 14 bases left between them. The V gene's germline CDR1 is SNHLY and CDR2 FYNNEI. The CDR3 totals 15 residues. CDR3 nucleotide sequence: TGTGCCAGCAGTGAATTGGTGGGGGCCGGCTATGGCTACACCTTC. Translating gives CASSELVGAGYGYTF.

V usage is TRBV5-8 and J usage is TRBJ2-5; a possible D gene is TRBD2 (7 bases). V was pared by 0 bases and J by 5 bases, with 26 bases between. CDR1 is SGHTS and CDR2 is YDEGEE in the germline V gene. This CDR3 has 19 residues. CDR3 region: CASSLELGGGTSRRETQYF. Written as DNA, the CDR3 is TGTGCCAGCAGCTTGGAATTGGGCGGGGGCACATCAAGGAGGGAGACCCAGTACTTC.

A few counts support this clone. This rearrangement joins TRBV6-6 to TRBJ2-3; no reliable D call. In germline, CDR1 is MNHNY, CDR2 SVGAGI (reference sequence). V was shortened by 2 bases and J by 6 bases, with 9 bases between the two germline ends. The CDR3 length is 13 residues. CDR3 coding DNA: TGTGCCAGCAGTTACCCCCCCAGGGATACGCAGTATTTT. Amino acids: CASSYPPRDTQYF.

The chain uses TRBV7-9 and TRBJ1-4; 9 bases match TRBD1. This CDR3 has 17 amino acids. The germline V gene has CDR1 SEHNR and CDR2 FQNEAQ (reference sequence). V lost 5 bases and J lost 8; bases outside the gene matches: 15. CDR3 region: CASSQKGAGQGIEKLFF. For the CDR3, the DNA is TGTGCCAGCAGCCAAAAGGGTGCGGGACAGGGAATCGAAAAACTGTTTTTT.

V gene TRBV10-3 combines with J gene TRBJ2-1; D perhaps matches TRBD2 (5 bases). CDR3 length: 13 residues. The germline CDR1 and CDR2 sequences are ENHRY and SYGVKD. The V end lost 0 bases, the J end lost 9 bases, and 9 bases lay between the germline ends. The CDR3 region is CAISESREREQFF. The CDR3 DNA reads as TGTGCCATCAGTGAGTCGAGGGAGCGTGAGCAGTTCTTC.